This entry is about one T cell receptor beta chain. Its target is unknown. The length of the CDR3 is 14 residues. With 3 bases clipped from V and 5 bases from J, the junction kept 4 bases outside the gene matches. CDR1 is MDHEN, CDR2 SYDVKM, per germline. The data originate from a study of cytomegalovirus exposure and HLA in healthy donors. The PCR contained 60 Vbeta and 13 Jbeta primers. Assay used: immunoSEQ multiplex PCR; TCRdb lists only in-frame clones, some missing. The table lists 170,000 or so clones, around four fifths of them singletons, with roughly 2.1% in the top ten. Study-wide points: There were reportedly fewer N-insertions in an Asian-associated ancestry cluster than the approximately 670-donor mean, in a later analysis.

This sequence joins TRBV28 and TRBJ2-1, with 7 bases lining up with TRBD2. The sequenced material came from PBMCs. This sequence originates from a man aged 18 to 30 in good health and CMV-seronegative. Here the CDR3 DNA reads TGTGCCAGCAGTTTTGTAGCGGGCAACAATGAGCAGTTCTTC. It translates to CASSFVAGNNEQFF. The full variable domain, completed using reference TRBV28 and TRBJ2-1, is DVKVTQSSRYLVKRTGEKVFLECVQDMDHENMFWYRQDPGLGLRLIYFSYDVKMKEKGDIPEGYSVSREKKERFSLILESASTNQTSMYLCASSFVAGNNEQFFGPGTRLTVL.